This T cell receptor (beta chain) came from a study of molecular identifiers for immune sequencing clone quantification. There are 14 residues in the CDR3. Trimming shortened V by 5 bases and J by 0 bases, and 8 bases separated the two germline ends. CDR1 is MNHNY and CDR2 is SVGAGI in the germline V gene (reference sequence). MiXCR, applied by TCRdb to the PCR reads, yields one record per CDR3 protein. The sample holds approximately 90,000 distinct CDR3 sequences; 20% to 30% are singletons and the top ten take 0.85% to 0.95%. The chain recombines TRBV6-6 with TRBJ1-3; no definite D call. The sample taken for sequencing was naive CD8+ T cells from blood, with Jurkat cell RNA spiked in. The subset was: FACS-sorted CD8+CD4-CCR7+CD45RA+ naive T cells. This clonotype was obtained from a human donor in good health. Some libraries in this study had Jurkat cell RNA spiked in. The CDR3 protein is CASSTFSSGNTIYF. CDR3 nucleotides: TGTGCCAGCAGTACCTTTAGCTCTGGAAACACCATATATTTT.